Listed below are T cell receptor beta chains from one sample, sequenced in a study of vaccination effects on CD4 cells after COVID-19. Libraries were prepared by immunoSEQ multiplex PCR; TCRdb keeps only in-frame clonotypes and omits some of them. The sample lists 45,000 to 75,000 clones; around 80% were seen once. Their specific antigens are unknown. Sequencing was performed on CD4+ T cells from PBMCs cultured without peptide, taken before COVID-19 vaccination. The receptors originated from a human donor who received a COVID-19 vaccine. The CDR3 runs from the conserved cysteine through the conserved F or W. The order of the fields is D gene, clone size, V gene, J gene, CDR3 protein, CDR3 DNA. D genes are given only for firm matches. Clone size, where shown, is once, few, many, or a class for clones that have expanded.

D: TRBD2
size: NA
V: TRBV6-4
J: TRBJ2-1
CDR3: CASSDIGLAGVEQFF
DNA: TGTGCCAGCAGTGACATCGGACTAGCGGGGGTGGAGCAGTTCTTC

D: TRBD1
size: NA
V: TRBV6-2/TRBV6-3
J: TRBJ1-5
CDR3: CATSRGPVGTGPNQPQHF
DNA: TGTGCCACCAGCCGGGGGCCAGTGGGGACAGGTCCCAATCAGCCCCAGCATTTT

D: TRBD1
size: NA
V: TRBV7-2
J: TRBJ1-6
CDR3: CASSSQGIQNSPLHF
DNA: TGTGCCAGCAGCTCACAGGGGATTCAGAATTCACCCCTCCACTTT

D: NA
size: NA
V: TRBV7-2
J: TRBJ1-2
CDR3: CASSLAGGGYGYTF
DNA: TGTGCCAGCAGCTTAGCTGGGGGTGGCTATGGCTACACCTTC

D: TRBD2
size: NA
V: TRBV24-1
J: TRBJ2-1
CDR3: CATSAAGGTYNEQFF
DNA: TGTGCCACCAGTGCGGCGGGGGGGACCTACAATGAGCAGTTCTTC

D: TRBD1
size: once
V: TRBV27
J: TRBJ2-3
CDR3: CASRLRDRLGAQYF
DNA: TGTGCCAGCAGACTCCGGGACAGGCTTGGTGCGCAGTATTTT

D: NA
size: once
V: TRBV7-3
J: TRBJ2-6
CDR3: CASSPGRHSGANVLTF
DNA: TGTGCCAGCAGCCCTGGGCGGCACTCTGGGGCCAACGTCCTGACTTTC

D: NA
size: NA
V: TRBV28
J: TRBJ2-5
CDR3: CASVEATATETQYF
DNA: TGTGCCAGCGTGGAGGCGACAGCCACAGAGACCCAGTACTTC

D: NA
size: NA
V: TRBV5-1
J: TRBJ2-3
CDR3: CASSFKGDGTDTQYF
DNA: TGCGCCAGCAGCTTCAAGGGCGACGGGACAGATACGCAGTATTTT

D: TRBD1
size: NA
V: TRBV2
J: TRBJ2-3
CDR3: CASSFGQADTQYF
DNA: TGTGCCAGCAGTTTCGGACAGGCAGATACGCAGTATTTT

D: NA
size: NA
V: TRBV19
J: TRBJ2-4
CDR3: CASSKGLAKNIQYF
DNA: TGTGCCAGTAGTAAGGGGCTCGCCAAAAACATTCAGTACTTC

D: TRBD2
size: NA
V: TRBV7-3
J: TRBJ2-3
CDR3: CASSEASGGRTDTQYF
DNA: TGTGCCAGCAGCGAAGCTTCGGGGGGTCGCACAGATACGCAGTATTTT

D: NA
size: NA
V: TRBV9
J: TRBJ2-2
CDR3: CASSDASNTGELFF
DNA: TGTGCCAGCAGCGATGCGTCGAACACCGGGGAGCTGTTTTTT

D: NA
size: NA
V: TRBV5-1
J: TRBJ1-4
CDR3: CASSFGAANEKLFF
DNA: TGCGCCAGCAGCTTTGGGGCAGCTAATGAAAAACTGTTTTTT

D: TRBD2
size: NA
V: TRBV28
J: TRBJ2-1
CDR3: CASSLGTRVNEQFF
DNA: TGTGCCAGCAGTTTAGGGACTAGGGTCAATGAGCAGTTCTTC

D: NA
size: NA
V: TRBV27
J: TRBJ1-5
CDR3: CASSSFRGQPQHF
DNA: TGTGCCAGCAGTTCTTTCCGCGGCCAGCCCCAGCATTTT

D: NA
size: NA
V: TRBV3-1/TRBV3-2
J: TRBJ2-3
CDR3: CASSPRGSTDTQYF
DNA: TGTGCCAGCAGCCCTCGGGGGAGCACAGATACGCAGTATTTT

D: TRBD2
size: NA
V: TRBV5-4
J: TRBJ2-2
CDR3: CASSLLGGGTAGELFF
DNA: TGTGCCAGCAGCTTGTTGGGCGGGGGGACGGCCGGGGAGCTGTTTTTT

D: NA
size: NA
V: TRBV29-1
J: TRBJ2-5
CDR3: CSVEVLGIKTQYF
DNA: TGCAGCGTCGAAGTGCTGGGGATAAAGACCCAGTACTTC

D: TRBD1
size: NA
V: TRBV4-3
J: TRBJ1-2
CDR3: CASSSRTGWNYGYTF
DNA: TGCGCCAGCAGCTCTCGGACAGGTTGGAACTATGGCTACACCTTC

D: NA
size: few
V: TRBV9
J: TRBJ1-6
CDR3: CASSATTGNSPLHF
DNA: TGTGCCAGCAGCGCGACAACAGGGAATTCACCCCTCCACTTT

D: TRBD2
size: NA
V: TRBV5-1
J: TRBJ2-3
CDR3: CASSLVGTRADTQYF
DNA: TGCGCCAGCAGCTTGGTAGGGACTAGGGCAGATACGCAGTATTTT

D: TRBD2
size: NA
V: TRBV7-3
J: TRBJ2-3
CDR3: CASSLNPSGGADTQYF
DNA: TGTGCCAGCAGCTTAAATCCTAGCGGGGGAGCAGATACGCAGTATTTT

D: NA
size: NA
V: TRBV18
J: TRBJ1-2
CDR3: CASSPSGEGNYGYTF
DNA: TGTGCCAGCTCACCTAGCGGTGAGGGAAACTATGGCTACACCTTC

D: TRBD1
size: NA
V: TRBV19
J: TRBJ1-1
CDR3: CASSKGQGNTEAFF
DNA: TGTGCCAGTAGTAAGGGACAGGGAAACACTGAAGCTTTCTTT

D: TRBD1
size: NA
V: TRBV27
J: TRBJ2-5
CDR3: CASSLLRQGARRQTQYF
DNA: TGTGCCAGCAGTTTATTGAGACAGGGGGCACGCCGACAGACCCAGTACTTC

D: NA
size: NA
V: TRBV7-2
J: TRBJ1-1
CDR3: CASSLAANTEAFF
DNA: TGTGCCAGCAGCTTAGCTGCGAACACTGAAGCTTTCTTT

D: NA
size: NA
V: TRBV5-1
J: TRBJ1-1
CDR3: CASSPRLHTEAFF
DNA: TGCGCCAGCAGCCCGCGACTGCACACTGAAGCTTTCTTT

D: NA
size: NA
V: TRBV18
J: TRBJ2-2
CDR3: CASSPLKGIGELFF
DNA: TGTGCCAGCTCACCATTGAAGGGAATCGGGGAGCTGTTTTTT

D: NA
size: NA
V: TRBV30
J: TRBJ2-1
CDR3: CAWSVLWGEQFF
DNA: TGTGCCTGGAGTGTACTATGGGGGGAGCAGTTCTTC

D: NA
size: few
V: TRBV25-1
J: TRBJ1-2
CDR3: CASSEYEGPYYGYTF
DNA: TGTGCCAGCAGTGAATACGAGGGGCCCTACTATGGCTACACCTTC

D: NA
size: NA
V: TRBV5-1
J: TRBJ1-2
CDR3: CASSLESTFYGYTF
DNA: TGCGCCAGCAGCTTGGAGTCGACCTTTTATGGCTACACCTTC

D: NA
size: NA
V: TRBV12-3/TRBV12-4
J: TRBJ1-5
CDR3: CASSFGRNQPQHF
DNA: TGTGCCAGCAGTTTTGGCCGCAATCAGCCCCAGCATTTT

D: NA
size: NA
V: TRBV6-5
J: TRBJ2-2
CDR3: CASIIRQNTGELFF
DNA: TGTGCCAGCATCATTCGGCAGAACACCGGGGAGCTGTTTTTT

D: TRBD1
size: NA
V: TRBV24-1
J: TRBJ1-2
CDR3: CATSGPNQGADGYTF
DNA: TGTGCCACCAGTGGTCCCAATCAGGGGGCAGACGGCTACACCTTC

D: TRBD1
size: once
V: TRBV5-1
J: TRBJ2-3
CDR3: CASSFRTGTDTQYF
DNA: TGCGCCAGCAGCTTCAGGACAGGGACAGATACGCAGTATTTT

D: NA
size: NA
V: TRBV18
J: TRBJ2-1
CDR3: CASSPAGKDSEQFF
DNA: TGTGCCAGCTCACCTGCAGGGAAGGACAGTGAGCAGTTCTTC

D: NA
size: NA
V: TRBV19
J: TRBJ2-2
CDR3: CASSSGTPGGTGELFF
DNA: TGTGCCAGTAGTTCCGGGACCCCCGGTGGCACCGGGGAGCTGTTTTTT

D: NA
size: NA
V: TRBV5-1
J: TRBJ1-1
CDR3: CASSKTDSVNTEAFF
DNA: TGCGCCAGCAGCAAGACAGATTCCGTGAACACTGAAGCTTTCTTT

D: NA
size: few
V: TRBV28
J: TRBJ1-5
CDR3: CASNLLADPQHF
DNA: TGTGCCAGCAACCTCCTGGCCGATCCCCAGCATTTT

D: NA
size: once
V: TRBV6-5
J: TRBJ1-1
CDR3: CASSYSTQGTEAFF
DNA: TGTGCCAGCAGTTACTCGACCCAGGGAACTGAAGCTTTCTTT

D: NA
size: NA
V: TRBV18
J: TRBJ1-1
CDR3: CASSLELNTEAFF
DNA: TGTGCCAGCTCACTGGAGTTGAACACTGAAGCTTTCTTT

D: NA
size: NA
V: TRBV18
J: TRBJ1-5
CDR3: CASSPLGPQGNQPQHF
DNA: TGTGCCAGCTCACCACTGGGTCCCCAGGGCAATCAGCCCCAGCATTTT

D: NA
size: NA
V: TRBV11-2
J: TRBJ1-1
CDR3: CASSLVQGGTEAFF
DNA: TGTGCCAGCAGCTTAGTCCAGGGTGGAACTGAAGCTTTCTTT

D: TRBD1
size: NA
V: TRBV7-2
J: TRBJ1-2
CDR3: CASSLGGTGVFYGYTF
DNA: TGTGCCAGCAGCCTAGGGGGGACAGGGGTTTTCTATGGCTACACCTTC

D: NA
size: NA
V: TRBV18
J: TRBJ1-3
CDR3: CASSPSADSGNTIYF
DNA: TGTGCCAGCTCACCGTCAGCCGACTCTGGAAACACCATATATTTT

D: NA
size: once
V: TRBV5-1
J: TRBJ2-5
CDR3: CASSPVGPYQETQYF
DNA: TGCGCCAGCAGCCCGGTGGGTCCTTATCAAGAGACCCAGTACTTC

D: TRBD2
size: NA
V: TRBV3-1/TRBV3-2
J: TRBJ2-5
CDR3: CASSSNSGAQETQYF
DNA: TGTGCCAGCAGCTCGAATAGCGGGGCCCAAGAGACCCAGTACTTC

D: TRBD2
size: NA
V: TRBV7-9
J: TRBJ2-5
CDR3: CASSLDPRPGLAEETQYF
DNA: TGTGCCAGCAGCTTAGACCCCCGACCGGGACTAGCGGAAGAGACCCAGTACTTC

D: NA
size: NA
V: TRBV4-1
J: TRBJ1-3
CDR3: CASSQDNGRSSGNTIYF
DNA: TGCGCCAGCAGCCAAGACAATGGACGGTCCTCTGGAAACACCATATATTTT

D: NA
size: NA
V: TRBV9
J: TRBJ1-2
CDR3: CASSQGTATPYGYTF
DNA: TGTGCCAGCAGCCAAGGAACAGCTACTCCCTATGGCTACACCTTC

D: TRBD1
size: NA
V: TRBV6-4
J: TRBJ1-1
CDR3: CASSRGRDTEAFF
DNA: TGTGCCAGCTCCAGGGGGCGAGACACTGAAGCTTTCTTT

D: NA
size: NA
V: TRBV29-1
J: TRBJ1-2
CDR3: CSVSRTDSYGYTF
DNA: TGCAGCGTCTCCCGGACAGACAGCTATGGCTACACCTTC

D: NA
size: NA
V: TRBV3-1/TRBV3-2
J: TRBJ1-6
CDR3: CASSPKSRVENSPLHF
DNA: TGTGCCAGCAGCCCAAAAAGCAGGGTAGAGAATTCACCCCTCCACTTT

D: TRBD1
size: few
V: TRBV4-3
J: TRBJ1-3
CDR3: CASSLGTGGKDTIYF
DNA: TGCGCCAGCAGCCTGGGGACAGGGGGCAAAGACACCATATATTTT

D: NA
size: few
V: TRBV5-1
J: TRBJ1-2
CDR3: CASSLRDSPDGYTF
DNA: TGCGCCAGCAGCTTAAGAGACAGCCCTGACGGCTACACCTTC

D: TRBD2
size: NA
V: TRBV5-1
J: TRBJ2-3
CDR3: CASTVTSGALTDTQYF
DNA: TGCGCCAGCACCGTGACTAGCGGGGCGCTAACAGATACGCAGTATTTT

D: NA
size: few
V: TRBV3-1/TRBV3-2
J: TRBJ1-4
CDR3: CASSALPNEKLFF
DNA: TGTGCCAGCAGCGCGCTCCCTAATGAAAAACTGTTTTTT

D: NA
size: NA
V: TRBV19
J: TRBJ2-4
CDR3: CASSFLGDIQYF
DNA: TGTGCCAGTAGTTTCTTAGGGGACATTCAGTACTTC

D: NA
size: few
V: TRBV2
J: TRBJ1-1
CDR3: CASKRAGKGTEAFF
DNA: TGTGCCAGCAAGCGGGCAGGGAAGGGAACTGAAGCTTTCTTT